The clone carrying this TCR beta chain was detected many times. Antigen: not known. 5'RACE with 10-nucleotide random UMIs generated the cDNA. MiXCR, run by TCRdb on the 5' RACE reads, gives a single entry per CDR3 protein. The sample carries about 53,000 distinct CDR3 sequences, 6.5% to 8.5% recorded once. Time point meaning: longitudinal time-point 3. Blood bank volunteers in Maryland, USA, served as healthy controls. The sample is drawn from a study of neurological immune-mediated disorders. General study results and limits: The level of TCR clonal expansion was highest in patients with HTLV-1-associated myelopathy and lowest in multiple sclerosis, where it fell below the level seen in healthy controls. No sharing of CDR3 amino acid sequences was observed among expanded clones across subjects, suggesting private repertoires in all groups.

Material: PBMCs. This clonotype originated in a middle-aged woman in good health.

CDR3 sequence: CSARPHRGKRLYNEQFF. The CDR3 coding sequence is TGCAGTGCTAGACCCCACCGAGGGAAGCGGCTTTACAATGAGCAGTTCTTC. The gene calls are TRBV20-1 and TRBJ2-1; tentative D call: TRBD2 (5 bases). The length of the CDR3 is 17 residues. CDR1 is DFQATT and CDR2 is SNEGSKA in the germline V gene (reference sequence). V lost 2 bases and J lost 4, with 21 bases in between.